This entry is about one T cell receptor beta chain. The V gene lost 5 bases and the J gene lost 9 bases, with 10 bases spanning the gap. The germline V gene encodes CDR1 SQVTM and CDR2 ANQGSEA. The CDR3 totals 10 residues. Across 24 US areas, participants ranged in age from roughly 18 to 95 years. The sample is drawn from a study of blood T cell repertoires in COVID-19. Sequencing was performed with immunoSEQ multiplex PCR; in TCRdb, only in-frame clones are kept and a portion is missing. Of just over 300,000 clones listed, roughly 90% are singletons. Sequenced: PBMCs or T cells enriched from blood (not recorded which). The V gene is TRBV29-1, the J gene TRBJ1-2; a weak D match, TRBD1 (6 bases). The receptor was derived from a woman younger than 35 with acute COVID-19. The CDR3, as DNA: TGCAGCGTTTGGCAGGGGAGCTACACCTTC. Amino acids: CSVWQGSYTF.